The T cell receptor (beta chain) under discussion was sequenced for a study of identical twins. Trimming shortened V by 3 bases and J by 6 bases, and 12 bases separated the two germline ends. Germline lookup yields CDR1 LGHDT and CDR2 YNNKEL (reference sequence). CDR3 length: 14 residues. Template switching introduced a universal primer site, and the cDNA bore unique molecular identifiers. One entry per CDR3 protein results from TCRdb running MiXCR on the 5' RACE reads. The table includes about 390,000 distinct CDR3 sequences, 9% to 10% detected once. Sequencing used naive T cells sorted from blood. This receptor was obtained from a woman in her 50s in good health. The chain employs TRBV3-1 and TRBJ1-5; perhaps TRBD1 as D (6 bases). The CDR3, as DNA: TGTGCCAGCAGCCATATCAGGGGCGGTCAGCCCCAGCATTTT. Translating it yields CASSHIRGGQPQHF.